This TCR beta chain was identified during a study of regulatory T cells in long-lasting Graves disease. About the study: Persistent Graves' disease denoted over 5 years of antithyroid drugs plus positive TSH receptor antibodies.

In its sample, this clonotype was seen many times. This CDR3 is 15 amino acids long. The V gene lost 1 base and the J gene lost 9 bases, with 13 bases spanning the gap. The germline V gene encodes CDR1 SGHAT and CDR2 FQNNGV. Both iRepertoire HTBI primers and Arm-PCR of CDR3 regions were used to build the TCR beta libraries. TCRdb independently ran MiXCR on the multiplex PCR reads; one entry per CDR3 protein. Found here are around 510,000 distinct CDR3 sequences, less than 25% of them singletons; the top ten hold 7.8%. As for time point: persistent/refractory GD, antithyroid drugs over 5 years with positive TRAb. PBMC-extracted RNA yielded the TCR library.

Sequencing was performed on peripheral blood mononuclear cells (PBMCs), taken when the disease was refractory, from a patient treated with antithyroid drugs. This clonotype was obtained from a female donor with Graves disease. This chain links TRBV11-2 with TRBJ1-6; D not resolved. The CDR3, as DNA: TGTGCCAGCAGCTTAGTCATGGGGTCCGCTTCACCCCTCCACTTT. It yields the protein CASSLVMGSASPLHF.